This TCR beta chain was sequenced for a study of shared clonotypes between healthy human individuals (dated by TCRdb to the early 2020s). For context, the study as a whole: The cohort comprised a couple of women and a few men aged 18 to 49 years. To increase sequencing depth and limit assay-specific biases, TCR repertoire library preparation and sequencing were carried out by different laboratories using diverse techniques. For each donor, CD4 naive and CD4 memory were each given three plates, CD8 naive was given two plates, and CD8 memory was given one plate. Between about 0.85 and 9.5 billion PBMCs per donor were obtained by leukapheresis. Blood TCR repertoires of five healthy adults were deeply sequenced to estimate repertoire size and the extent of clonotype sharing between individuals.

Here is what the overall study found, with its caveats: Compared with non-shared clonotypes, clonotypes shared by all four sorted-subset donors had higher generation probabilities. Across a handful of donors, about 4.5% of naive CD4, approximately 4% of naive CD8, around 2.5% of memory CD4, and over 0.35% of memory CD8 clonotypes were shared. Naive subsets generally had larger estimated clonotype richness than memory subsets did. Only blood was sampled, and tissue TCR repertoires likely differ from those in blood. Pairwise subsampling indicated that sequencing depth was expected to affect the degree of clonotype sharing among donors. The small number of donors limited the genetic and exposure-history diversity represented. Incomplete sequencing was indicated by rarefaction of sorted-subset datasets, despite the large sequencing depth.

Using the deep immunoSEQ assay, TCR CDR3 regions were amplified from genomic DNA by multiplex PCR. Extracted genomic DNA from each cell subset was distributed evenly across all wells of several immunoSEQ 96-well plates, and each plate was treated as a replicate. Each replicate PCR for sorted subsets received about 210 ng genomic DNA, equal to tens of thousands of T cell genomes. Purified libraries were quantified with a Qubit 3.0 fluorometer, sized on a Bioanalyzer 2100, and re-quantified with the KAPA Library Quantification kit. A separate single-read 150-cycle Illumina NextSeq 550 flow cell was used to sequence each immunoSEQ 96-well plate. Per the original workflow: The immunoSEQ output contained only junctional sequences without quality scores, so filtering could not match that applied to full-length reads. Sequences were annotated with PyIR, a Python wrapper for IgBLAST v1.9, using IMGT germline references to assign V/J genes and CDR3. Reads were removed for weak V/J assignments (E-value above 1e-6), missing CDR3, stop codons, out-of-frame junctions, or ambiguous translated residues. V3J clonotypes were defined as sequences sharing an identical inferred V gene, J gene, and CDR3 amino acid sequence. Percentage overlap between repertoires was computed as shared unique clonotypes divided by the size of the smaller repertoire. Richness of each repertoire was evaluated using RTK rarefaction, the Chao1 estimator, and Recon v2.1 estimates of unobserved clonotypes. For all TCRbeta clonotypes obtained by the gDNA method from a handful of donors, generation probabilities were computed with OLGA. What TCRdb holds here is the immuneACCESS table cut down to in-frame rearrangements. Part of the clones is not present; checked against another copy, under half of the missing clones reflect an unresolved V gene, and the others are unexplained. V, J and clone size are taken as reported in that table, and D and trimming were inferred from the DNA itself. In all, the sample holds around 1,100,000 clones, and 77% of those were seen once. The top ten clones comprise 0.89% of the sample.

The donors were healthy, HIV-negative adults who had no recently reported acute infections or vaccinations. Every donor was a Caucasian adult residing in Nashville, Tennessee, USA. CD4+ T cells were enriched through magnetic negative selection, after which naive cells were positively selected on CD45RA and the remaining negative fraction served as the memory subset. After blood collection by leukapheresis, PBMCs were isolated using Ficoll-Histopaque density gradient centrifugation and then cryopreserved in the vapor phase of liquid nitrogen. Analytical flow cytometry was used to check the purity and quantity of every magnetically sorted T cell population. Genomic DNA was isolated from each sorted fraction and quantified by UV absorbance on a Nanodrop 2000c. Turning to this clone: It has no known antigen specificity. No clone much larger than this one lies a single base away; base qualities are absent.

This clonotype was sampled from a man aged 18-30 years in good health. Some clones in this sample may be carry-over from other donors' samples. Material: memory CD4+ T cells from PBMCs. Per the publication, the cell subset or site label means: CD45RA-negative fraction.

The DNA sequence is as follows: TGTGCCACCAGCAGAGGGGGCTCGGACGGAGAACGATACGAGCAGTACTTC. The translation is CATSRGGSDGERYEQYF. The chain uses TRBV15 and TRBJ2-7, with TRBD1 tentatively as D gene (5 bases match). The trim is 1 base for V and 4 bases for J, with a gap of 20 bases between the germline ends. CDR1 and CDR2 are drawn from the germline V gene (reference sequence): LNHNV, YYDKDF. From its cysteine to its phenylalanine, the CDR3 spans 17 amino acids. The kept DNA is CDR3 alone, 51 bases in frame from the first base.